The TCR beta chain under discussion was sequenced for a study of T-cell memory formation after mild COVID-19. Turning to the study itself: Across donors, TCR clusters were largely donor specific.

5'RACE primed from the constant segment yielded TCR alpha and TCR beta cDNA libraries bearing sample barcodes and UMIs. TCRdb itself ran the 5' RACE reads through MiXCR, one entry per CDR3 protein. Of about 320,000 distinct CDR3 sequences in the sample, roughly an eighth are singletons; the top ten hold approximately 22%. The V gene lost 5 bases and the J gene lost 8 bases, with 10 bases spanning the gap. CDR1 and CDR2 from the germline V gene are SGHRS and YFSETQ. The CDR3 has 12 amino acids. The study's findings and limits: The CD4+ clones that contracted clustered mainly within CM and EM, and the CD8+ clones concentrated in EMRA. What remained unconfirmed was the SARS-CoV-2 specificity of second-wave clones peaking on day 37.

This clonotype was found a few times. The antigen is not known. The sequenced material came from PBMCs or a T cell subset sorted from them (not recorded which). This receptor was identified in a man between 18 and 29 years old who had mild COVID-19 (a few samples of this study predate the infection). Cell type and time point are not known. V is TRBV5-1 and J is TRBJ1-4; D possibly corresponds to TRBD1 (6 bases). The CDR3 DNA sequence: TGCGCCAGCAGGGGAGGGACAGAAAAACTGTTTTTT. Translation gives CASRGGTEKLFF.